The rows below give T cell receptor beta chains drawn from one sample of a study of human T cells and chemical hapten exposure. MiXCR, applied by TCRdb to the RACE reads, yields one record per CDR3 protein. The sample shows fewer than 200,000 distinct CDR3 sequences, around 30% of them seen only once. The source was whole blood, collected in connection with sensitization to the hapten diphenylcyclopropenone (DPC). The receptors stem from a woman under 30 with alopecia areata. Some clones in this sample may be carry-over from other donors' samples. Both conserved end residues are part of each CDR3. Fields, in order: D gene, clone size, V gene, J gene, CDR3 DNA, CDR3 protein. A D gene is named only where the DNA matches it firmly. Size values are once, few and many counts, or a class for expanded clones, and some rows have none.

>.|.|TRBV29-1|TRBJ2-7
TGCAGCGTTGCAGTGAGGGAACCCTACGAGCAGTACTTC
CSVAVREPYEQYF
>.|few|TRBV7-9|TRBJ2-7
TGTGCCAGCAGCCGTCAGGACAGAGACTACGAGCAGTACTTC
CASSRQDRDYEQYF
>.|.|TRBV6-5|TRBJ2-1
TGTGCCAGCAGTTCCCCCCTGGCGGGTGGACGGCAGTTCTTC
CASSSPLAGGRQFF
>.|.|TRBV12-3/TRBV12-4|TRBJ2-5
TGTGCCAGCAGTTTAGTAGTACGGGACCCCCTGCACTTC
CASSLVVRDPLHF
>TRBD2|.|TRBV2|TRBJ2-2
TGTGCCAGCAGTGAAGCCCTGACTAGCGGATTGAACACCGGGGAGCTGTTTTTT
CASSEALTSGLNTGELFF
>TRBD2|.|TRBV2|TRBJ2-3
TGTGCCAGCAGTGTACGGACTAGCGCGTCCGGGTCGGATTTT
CASSVRTSASGSDF
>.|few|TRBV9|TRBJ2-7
TGTGCCAGCAGCGTAGATTTGGGGTCCGAGCAGTACTTC
CASSVDLGSEQYF
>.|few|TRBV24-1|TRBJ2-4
TGTGCCACCAGTGATCGGGACTCGGACCCCAACATTCAGTACTTC
CATSDRDSDPNIQYF
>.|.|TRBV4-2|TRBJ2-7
TGTGCCAGCAGCCAAGAGGGGTTGTCGTCCGAGCAGTACTTC
CASSQEGLSSEQYF
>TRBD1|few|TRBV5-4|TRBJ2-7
TGTGCCAGCAGAGGGACAGCCAGCTCCTACGAGCAGTACTTC
CASRGTASSYEQYF
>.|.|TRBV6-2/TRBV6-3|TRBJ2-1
TGTGCCAGCAGTTACCTTGCGGTAGAGGGACTCTGTGAGCAGTTCTTC
CASSYLAVEGLCEQFF
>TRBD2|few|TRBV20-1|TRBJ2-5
TGCAGTGCGGGGGAGGGTCGACAGACCCAGTACTTC
CSAGEGRQTQYF
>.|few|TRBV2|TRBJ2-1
TGTGCCAGCTCCCCGCTACCTTCCTACAATGAGCAGTTCTTC
CASSPLPSYNEQFF
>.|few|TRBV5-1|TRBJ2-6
TGCGCCAGCAGCTCCTTTCGACTAGGCGGCTCTGGGGCCAACGTCCTGACTTTC
CASSSFRLGGSGANVLTF
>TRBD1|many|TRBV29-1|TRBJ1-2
TGCAGCGTTGACGGACAGGGGATCTATGGCTACACCTTC
CSVDGQGIYGYTF
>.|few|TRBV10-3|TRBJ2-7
TGTGCCATCAGTGAGACCGAGGCGGGGGCCGTATACGAGCAGTACTTC
CAISETEAGAVYEQYF
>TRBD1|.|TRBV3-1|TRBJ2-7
TGTGCCAGCAGCCCCGGGACAGGGTACTACGAGCAGTACTTC
CASSPGTGYYEQYF
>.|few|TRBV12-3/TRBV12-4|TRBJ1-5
TGTGCCAGCAGGCAGGTCAATCAGCCCCAGCATTTT
CASRQVNQPQHF
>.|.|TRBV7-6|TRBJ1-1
TGTGCCAGCAGCTCACAAGGTTCAGGGTATTCCACTGAAGCTTTCTTT
CASSSQGSGYSTEAFF
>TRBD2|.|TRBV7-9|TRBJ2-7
TGTGCCAGCAGCACCCCCGTGGGGGGGGACTACGAGCAGTACTTC
CASSTPVGGDYEQYF
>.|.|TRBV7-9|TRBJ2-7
TGTGCCAGCAGCCCAGACAGTCCAGAGCAGTACTTC
CASSPDSPEQYF
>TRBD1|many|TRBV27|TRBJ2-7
TGTGCCAGCAGTCCCATACTGACAGGGAACGCCTACGAGCAGTACTTC
CASSPILTGNAYEQYF
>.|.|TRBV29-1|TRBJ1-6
TGCAGCGCTCGGACAGTTTACTCACCCCTCCACTTT
CSARTVYSPLHF
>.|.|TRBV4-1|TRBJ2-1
TGCGCCAGCAGCCAATTTACGGGCAATGAGCAGTTCTTC
CASSQFTGNEQFF
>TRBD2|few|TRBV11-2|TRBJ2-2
TGTGCCAGCAGCGGCGGACTAGCGGGAGGTTCCGGGGAGCTGTTTTTT
CASSGGLAGGSGELFF
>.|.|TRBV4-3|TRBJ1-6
TGCGCCAGCAGCCAAGATAGAGGGCTAGGGGCCTCACCCGTCCACTTT
CASSQDRGLGASPVHF
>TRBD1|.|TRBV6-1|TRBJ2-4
TGTGCCAGCAGTGGCAGGGACAGCAACAAAAACATTCAGTACTTC
CASSGRDSNKNIQYF
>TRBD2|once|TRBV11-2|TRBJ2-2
TGTGCCGGCAGCCGGGCGGGAGGCACCGGGGAGCTGTTTTTT
CAGSRAGGTGELFF